A single count supports the clone carrying this T cell receptor beta chain. Its antigen is unknown. The junction shows a germline mismatch at one end, possibly a read error. Use of 60 Vbeta and 13 Jbeta primers characterized the PCR. In the authors' methods: Unique TCR beta chains numbered approximately 80 million in a later analysis, with around 10 million shared. The repertoire was sequenced with immunoSEQ multiplex PCR; TCRdb's copy has only in-frame clones and lacks some. That table gives V, J and clone size, and the DNA gave D and trimming. This table has some 90,000 clones, around 81% appearing once. This specimen belongs to a study of cytomegalovirus exposure and HLA in healthy donors. Study-wide findings and caveats: Researchers catalogued approximately 170 TCR beta chains as cytomegalovirus-associated. Some segments of the V type, notably TRBV6-2 and TRBV6-3, were excluded as indistinguishable.

Germline-derived CDR1 and CDR2 are SSHAT and FNYEAQ (reference sequence). There are 17 residues in the CDR3. Material: PBMCs. The chain couples TRBV7-7 to TRBJ2-5, with 10 bases identical to TRBD2. This receptor was identified in a woman aged 70-85 years in good health and CMV-seropositive. In DNA, the CDR3 is TGTGCTAGCAGCTTATTTCTAGCGGGAGCGACCCAAGAGACCCAGTACTTC. Translated, it gives CASSLFLAGATQETQYF.